The subject of this entry is one TCR beta chain. What it recognizes is unknown. The record originates from a study of cytomegalovirus exposure and HLA in healthy donors. Study results and caveats: Another analysis was done later, and it associated roughly 15,000 TCR beta sequences with HLA alleles at 0.05 false discovery rate. In an earlier analysis, about 87% or about 30%: the productive usage of most TCR beta V segments. Rates of TCR association differed by HLA locus in a later analysis, with DRB1 highest and HLA-C lowest. Reportedly, a later analysis found an Asian-associated ancestry cluster had fewer N-insertions than the approximately 700-donor mean.

The germline V gene encodes CDR1 SEHNR and CDR2 FQNEAQ (reference sequence). CDR3 length: 15 residues. Trimming cost V 5 bases and J 2 bases, with 16 bases left between them. The PCR employed 60 Vbeta primers together with 13 Jbeta primers. Method: immunoSEQ multiplex PCR; TCRdb's copy keeps in-frame clones and lacks some. The table lists approximately 280,000 clones, roughly 89% of them singletons. The TCR comes from a young woman in good health and CMV-seronegative. Sequenced: PBMCs. J is TRBJ2-7 and V is TRBV7-9; no firm D call. The CDR3: CASSPPHAFPYEQYF. The CDR3 DNA is TGTGCCAGCAGCCCTCCCCACGCGTTCCCCTACGAGCAGTACTTC.